This T cell receptor beta chain is drawn from a study of cytomegalovirus exposure and HLA in healthy donors. Study conclusions and caveats: In a later analysis, common viral pathogens appeared linked to several of the most significant clusters.

V dropped 5 bases and J dropped 13; count of bases not matched to a gene: 14. Germline V gene sequence: CDR1 MNHEY, CDR2 SVGAGI. CDR3 length: 15 residues. Primers included in the PCR were 60 Vbeta and 13 Jbeta primers. The data were produced by immunoSEQ multiplex PCR, yet TCRdb's version contains in-frame clones alone and is incomplete. The sample has under 200,000 clones, over 75% seen once. This clone was seen a single time. Its antigen remains unknown. The chain joins TRBV6-5 to TRBJ1-5; 10 nucleotides match TRBD1. This TCR came from a woman aged 45 to 65 in good health and CMV-seronegative. The sequencing input was PBMCs. CDR3 DNA: TGTGCCAGCAGTCGCGGGACAGGGGCCACCAAACAACAGCATTTT. Its translation: CASSRGTGATKQQHF.